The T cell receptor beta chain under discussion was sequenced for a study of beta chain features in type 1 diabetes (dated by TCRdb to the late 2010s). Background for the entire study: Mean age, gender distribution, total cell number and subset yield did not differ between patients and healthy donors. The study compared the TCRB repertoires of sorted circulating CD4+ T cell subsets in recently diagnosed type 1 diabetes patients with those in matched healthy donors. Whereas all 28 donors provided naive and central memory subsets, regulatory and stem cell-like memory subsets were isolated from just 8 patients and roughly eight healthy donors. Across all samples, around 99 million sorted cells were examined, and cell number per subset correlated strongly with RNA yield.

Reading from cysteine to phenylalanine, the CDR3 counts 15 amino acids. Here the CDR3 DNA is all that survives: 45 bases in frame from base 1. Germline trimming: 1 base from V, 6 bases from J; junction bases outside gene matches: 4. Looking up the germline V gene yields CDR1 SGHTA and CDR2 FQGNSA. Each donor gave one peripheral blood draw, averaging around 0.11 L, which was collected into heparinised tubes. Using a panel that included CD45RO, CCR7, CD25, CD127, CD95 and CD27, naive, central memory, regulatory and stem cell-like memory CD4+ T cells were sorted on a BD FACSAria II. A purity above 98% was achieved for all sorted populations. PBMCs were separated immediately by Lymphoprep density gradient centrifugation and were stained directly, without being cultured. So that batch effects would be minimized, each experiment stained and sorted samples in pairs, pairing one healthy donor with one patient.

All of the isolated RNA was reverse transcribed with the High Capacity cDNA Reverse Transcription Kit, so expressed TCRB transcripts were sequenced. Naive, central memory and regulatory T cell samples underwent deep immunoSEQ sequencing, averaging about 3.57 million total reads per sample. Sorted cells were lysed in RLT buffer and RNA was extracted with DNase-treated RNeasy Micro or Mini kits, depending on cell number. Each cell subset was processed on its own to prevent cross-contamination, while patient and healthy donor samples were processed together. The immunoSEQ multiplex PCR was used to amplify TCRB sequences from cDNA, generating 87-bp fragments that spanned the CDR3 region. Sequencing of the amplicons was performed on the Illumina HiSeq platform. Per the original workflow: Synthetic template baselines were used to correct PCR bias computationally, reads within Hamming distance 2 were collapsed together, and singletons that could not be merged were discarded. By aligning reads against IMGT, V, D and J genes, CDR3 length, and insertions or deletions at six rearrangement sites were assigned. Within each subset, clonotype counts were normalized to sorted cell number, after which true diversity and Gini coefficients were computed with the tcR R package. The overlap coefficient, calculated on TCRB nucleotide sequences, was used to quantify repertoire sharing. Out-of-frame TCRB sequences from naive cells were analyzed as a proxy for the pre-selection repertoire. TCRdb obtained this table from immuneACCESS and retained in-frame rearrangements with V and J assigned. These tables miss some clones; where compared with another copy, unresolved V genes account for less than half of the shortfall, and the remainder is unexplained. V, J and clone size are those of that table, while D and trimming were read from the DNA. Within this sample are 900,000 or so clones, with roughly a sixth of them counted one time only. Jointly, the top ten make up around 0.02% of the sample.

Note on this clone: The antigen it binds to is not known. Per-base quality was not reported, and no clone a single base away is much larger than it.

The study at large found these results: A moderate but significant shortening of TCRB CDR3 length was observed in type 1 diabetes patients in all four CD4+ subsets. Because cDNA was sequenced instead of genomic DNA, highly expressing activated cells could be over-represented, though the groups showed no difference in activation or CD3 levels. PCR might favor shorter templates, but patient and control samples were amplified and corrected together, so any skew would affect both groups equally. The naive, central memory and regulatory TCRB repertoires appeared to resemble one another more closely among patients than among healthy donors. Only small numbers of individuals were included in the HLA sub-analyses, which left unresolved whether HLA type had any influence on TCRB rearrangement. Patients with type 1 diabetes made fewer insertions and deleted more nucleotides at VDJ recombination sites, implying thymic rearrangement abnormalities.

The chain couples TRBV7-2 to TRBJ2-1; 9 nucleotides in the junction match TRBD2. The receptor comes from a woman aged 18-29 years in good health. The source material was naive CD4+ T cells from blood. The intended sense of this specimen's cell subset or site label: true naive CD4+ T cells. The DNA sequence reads TGTGCCAGCAGCTTAGTTGTAGCGGGAGTCAATGAGCAGTTCTTC. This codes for CASSLVVAGVNEQFF.